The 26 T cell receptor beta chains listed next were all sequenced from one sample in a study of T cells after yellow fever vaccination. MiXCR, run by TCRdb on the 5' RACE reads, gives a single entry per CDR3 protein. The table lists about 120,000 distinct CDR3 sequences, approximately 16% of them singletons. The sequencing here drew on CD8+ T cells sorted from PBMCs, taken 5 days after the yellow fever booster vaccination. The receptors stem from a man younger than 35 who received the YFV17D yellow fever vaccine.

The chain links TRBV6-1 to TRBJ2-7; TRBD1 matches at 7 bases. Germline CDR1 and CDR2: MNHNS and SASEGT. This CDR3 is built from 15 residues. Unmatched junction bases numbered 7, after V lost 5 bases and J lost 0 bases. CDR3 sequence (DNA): TGTGCCAGCAGTAACCGGGACAGCAGCTCCTACGAGCAGTACTTC. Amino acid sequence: CASSNRDSSSYEQYF.

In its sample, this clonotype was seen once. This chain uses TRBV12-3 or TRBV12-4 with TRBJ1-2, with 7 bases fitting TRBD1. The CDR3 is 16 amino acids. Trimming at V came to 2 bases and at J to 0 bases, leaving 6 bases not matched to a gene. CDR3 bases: TGTGCCAGCAGTTTATGGGGACAGAAAGCTAACTATGGCTACACCTTC. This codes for CASSLWGQKANYGYTF.

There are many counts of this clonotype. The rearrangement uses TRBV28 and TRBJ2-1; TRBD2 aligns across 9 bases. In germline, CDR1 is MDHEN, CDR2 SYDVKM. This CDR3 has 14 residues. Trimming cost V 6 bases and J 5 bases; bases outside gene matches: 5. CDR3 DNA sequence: TGTGCCAGCAGCTTAGGCGGGGGGGACAATGAGCAGTTCTTC. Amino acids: CASSLGGGDNEQFF.

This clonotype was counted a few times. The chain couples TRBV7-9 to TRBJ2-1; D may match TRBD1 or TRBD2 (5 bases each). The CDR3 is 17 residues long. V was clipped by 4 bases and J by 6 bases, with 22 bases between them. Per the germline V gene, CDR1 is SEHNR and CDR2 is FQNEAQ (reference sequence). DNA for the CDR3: TGTGCCAGCAGCTCCCTCCCCAGGGACCGGGTATTCAATGAGCAGTTCTTC. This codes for CASSSLPRDRVFNEQFF.

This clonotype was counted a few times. The DNA of the CDR3 is TGTGCCAGTAGTATAGCGGACTCCGGTCTGTCAACGCAGTATTTT. As protein: CASSIADSGLSTQYF. The chain combines TRBV19 with TRBJ2-3; D perhaps matches TRBD2 (5 bases). This CDR3 has 15 amino acids. Germline-derived CDR1 and CDR2 are LNHDA and SQIVND (reference sequence). Trimming left V 1 base short and J 9 bases short, with 17 bases between.

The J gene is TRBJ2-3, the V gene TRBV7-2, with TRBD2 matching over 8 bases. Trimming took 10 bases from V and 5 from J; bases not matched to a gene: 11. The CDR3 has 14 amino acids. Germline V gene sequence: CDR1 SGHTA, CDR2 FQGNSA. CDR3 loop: CATRRGAMVDTQYF. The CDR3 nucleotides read TGTGCCACCCGGCGGGGGGCCATGGTAGATACGCAGTATTTT.

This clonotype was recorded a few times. As DNA, the CDR3 is TGTGCCTGGACTGAAATGGGGGGCTCAGATACGCAGTATTTT. Amino acid sequence: CAWTEMGGSDTQYF. The chain combines TRBV30 with TRBJ2-3; either TRBD1 or TRBD2 may fit D (6 bases each). The germline V and J ends were trimmed by 4 bases and 4 bases, with 15 bases remaining between them. This CDR3 has 14 residues. Germline V gene data show CDR1 as GTSNPN and CDR2 as SVGIG (reference sequence).

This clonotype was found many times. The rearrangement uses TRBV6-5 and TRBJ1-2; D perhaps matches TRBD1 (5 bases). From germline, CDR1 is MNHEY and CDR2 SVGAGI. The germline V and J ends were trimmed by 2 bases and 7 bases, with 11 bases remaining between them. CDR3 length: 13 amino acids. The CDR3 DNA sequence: TGTGCCAGCAGTTACGTGGGGGGTTTTGGCTACACCTTC. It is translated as CASSYVGGFGYTF.

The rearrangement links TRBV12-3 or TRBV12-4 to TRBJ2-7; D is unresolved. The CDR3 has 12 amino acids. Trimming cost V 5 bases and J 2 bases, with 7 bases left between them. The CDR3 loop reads CASSPLPYEQYF. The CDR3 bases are TGTGCCAGCAGTCCCCTCCCCTACGAGCAGTACTTC.

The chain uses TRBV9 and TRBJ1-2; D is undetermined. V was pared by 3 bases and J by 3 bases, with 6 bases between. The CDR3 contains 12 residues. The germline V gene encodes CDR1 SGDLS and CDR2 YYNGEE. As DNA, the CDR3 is TGTGCCAGCAGCGGGCGGGACTATGGCTACACCTTC. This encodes CASSGRDYGYTF.

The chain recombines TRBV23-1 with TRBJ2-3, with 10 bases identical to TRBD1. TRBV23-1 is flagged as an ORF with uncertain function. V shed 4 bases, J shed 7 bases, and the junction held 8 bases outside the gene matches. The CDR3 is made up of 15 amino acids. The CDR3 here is CASSPMTGGMHTQYF. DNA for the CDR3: TGCGCCAGCAGTCCGATGACAGGGGGCATGCATACGCAGTATTTT.

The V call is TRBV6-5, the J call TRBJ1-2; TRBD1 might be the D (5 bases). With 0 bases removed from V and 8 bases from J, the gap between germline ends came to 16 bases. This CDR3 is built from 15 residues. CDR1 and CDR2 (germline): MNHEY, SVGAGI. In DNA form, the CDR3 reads TGTGCCAGCAGTTACTCTCCGGGAGGGACCGGAGGCTACACCTTC. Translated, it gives CASSYSPGGTGGYTF.

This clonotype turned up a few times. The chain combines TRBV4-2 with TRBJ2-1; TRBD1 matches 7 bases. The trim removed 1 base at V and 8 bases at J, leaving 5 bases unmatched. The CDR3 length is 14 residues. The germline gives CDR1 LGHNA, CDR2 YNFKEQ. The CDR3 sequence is CASSQGQGFDEQFF. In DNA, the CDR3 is TGTGCCAGCAGCCAAGGACAGGGTTTCGATGAGCAGTTCTTC.

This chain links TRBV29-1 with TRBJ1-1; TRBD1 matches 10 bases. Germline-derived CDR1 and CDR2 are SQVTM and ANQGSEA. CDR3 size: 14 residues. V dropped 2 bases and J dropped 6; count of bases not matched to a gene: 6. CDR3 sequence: CSVEMGTGEAEAFF. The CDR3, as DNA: TGCAGCGTTGAAATGGGGACAGGGGAGGCTGAAGCTTTCTTT.

CDR3 sequence (DNA): TGCGCCAGTCGTACCCGGGACAACGAGCAGTACTTC. Protein sequence: CASRTRDNEQYF. The chain employs TRBV4-3 and TRBJ2-7; TRBD1 might be the D (6 bases). CDR1 is LGHNA and CDR2 is YSLEER in the germline V gene. The CDR3 has 12 amino acids. V dropped 9 bases and J dropped 5 bases, with 14 bases sitting between them.

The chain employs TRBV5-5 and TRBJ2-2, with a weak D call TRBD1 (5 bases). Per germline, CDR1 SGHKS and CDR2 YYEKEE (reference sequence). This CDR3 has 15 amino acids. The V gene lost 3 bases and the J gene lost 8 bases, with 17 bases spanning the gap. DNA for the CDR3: TGTGCCAGCAGCTCCACCGGGCCAGGGATTGGGGAGCTGTTTTTT. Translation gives CASSSTGPGIGELFF.

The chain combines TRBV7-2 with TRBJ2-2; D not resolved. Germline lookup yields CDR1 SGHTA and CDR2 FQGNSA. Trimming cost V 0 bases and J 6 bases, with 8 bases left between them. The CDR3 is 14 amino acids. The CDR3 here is CASSLASRAGELFF. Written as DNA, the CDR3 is TGTGCCAGCAGCTTAGCGTCCCGGGCCGGGGAGCTGTTTTTT.

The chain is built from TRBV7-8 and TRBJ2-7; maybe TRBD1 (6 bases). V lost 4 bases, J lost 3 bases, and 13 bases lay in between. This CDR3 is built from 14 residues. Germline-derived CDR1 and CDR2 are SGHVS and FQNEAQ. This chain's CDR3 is CASSSQGSVYEQYF. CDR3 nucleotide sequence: TGTGCCAGCAGCTCACAGGGTTCAGTCTACGAGCAGTACTTC. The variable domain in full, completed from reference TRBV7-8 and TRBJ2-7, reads GAGVSQSPRYKVAKRGQDVALRCDPISGHVSLFWYQQALGQGPEFLTYFQNEAQLDKSGLPSDRFFAERPEGSVSTLKIQRTQQEDSAVYLCASSSQGSVYEQYFGPGTRLTVT.

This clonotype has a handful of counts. CDR3 region: CASSLNLAGGNTGELFF. CDR3 coding DNA: TGCGCCAGCAGCCTGAATCTAGCGGGGGGGAACACCGGGGAGCTGTTTTTT. The gene calls are TRBV5-1 and TRBJ2-2; 11 positions match TRBD2. This CDR3 has 17 residues. The V segment lost 4 bases and the J segment 1 base; nucleotides outside the gene matches: 6. Germline CDR1 and CDR2: SGHRS and YFSETQ.

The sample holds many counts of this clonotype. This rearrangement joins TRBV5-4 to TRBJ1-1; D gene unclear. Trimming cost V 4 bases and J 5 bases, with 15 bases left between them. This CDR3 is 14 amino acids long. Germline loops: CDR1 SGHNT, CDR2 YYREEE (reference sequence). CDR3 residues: CASSRASDYTEAFF. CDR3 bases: TGTGCCAGCAGCCGAGCGTCGGATTATACTGAAGCTTTCTTT. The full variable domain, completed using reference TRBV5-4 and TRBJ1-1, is ETGVTQSPTHLIKTRGQQVTLRCSSQSGHNTVSWYQQALGQGPQFIFQYYREEENGRGNFPPRFSGLQFPNYSSELNVNALELDDSALYLCASSRASDYTEAFFGQGTRLTVV.

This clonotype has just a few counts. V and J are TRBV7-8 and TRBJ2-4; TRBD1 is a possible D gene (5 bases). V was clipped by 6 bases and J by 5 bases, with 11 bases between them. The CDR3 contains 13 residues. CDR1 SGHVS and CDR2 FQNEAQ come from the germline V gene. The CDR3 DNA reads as TGTGCCAGCAGAAGGCAGGGCGAAAACATTCAGTACTTC. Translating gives CASRRQGENIQYF.

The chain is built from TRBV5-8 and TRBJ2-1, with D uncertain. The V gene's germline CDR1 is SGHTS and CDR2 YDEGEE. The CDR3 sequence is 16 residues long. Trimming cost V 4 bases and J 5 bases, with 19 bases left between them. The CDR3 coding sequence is TGTGCCAGCAGCCGTTCTTATTCCGCCATGGACAATGAGCAGTTCTTC. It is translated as CASSRSYSAMDNEQFF.

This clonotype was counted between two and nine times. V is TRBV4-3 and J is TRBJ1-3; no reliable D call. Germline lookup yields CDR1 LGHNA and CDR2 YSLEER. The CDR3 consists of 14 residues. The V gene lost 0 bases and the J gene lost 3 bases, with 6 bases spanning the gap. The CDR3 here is CASSQDGVGNTIYF. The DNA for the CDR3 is TGCGCCAGCAGCCAAGACGGGGTTGGAAACACCATATATTTT.

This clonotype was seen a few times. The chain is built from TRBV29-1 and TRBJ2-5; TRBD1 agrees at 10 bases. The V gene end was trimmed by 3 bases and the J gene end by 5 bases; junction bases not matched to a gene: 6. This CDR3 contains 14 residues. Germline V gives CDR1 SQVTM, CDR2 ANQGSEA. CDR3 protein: CSVEAPGQGETQYF. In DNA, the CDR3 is TGCAGCGTTGAGGCGCCGGGACAGGGGGAGACCCAGTACTTC.

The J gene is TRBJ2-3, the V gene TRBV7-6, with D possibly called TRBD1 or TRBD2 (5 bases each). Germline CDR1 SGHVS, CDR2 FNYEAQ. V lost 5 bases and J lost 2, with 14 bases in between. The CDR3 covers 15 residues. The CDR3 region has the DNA TGTGCCAGCAGCCTGGGGACCCCATTCACAGATACGCAGTATTTT. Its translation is CASSLGTPFTDTQYF.

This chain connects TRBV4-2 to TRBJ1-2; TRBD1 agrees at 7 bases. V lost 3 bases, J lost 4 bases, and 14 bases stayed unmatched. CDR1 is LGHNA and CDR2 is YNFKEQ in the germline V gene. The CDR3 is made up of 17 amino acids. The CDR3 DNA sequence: TGTGCCAGCAGCCATTCGGCGATTAGGGACAGTTTCTATGGCTACACCTTC. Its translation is CASSHSAIRDSFYGYTF.